This TCR beta chain was recorded in a study of blood T cell repertoires in COVID-19. Overall study: Acute-phase and convalescent COVID-19 samples originated in the United States, Italy and Spain. PBMCs, B-cell-depleted T cells, or T cells were the source of the cDNA or gDNA that made up the material.

Original handling: Reference gene primer amplification gave estimated nucleated cell counts. Only in-frame clones appear in the TCRdb table, and some are missing; sequencing was by immunoSEQ multiplex PCR. The D gene and trimming were derived from the DNA, and the V and J assignments and clone size from that table. The data show more than 85,000 clones, almost 85% seen once. Per the germline V gene, CDR1 is SQVTM and CDR2 is ANQGSEA. There are 12 residues in the CDR3. V gave up 7 bases and J gave up 5 bases; unmatched junction bases: 6. The chain recombines TRBV29-1 with TRBJ2-7, with 9 bases fitting TRBD1. The source material was peripheral blood. This receptor was taken from a man aged 35 to 55 with active or convalescent COVID-19. The CDR3 loop reads CSAPGQGNEQYF. For the CDR3, the DNA is TGCAGCGCCCCGGGACAGGGTAACGAGCAGTACTTC.